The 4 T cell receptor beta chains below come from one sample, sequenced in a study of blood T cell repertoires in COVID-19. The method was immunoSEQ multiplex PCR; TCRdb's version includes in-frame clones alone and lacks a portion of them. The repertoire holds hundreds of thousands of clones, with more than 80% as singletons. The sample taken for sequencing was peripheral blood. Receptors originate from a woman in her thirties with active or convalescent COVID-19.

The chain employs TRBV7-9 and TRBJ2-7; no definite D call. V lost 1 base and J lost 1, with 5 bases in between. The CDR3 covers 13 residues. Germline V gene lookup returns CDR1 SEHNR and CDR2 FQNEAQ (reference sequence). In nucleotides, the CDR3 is TGTGCCAGCAGCTTAGACAGTTCCTACGAGCAGTACTTC. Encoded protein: CASSLDSSYEQYF.

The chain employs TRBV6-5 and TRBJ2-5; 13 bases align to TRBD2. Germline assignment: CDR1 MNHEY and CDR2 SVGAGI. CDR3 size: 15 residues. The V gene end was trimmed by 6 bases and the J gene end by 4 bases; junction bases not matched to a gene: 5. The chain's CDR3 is CASRTGTSGVETQYF. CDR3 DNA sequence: TGTGCCAGCAGAACCGGGACTAGCGGGGTAGAGACCCAGTACTTC.

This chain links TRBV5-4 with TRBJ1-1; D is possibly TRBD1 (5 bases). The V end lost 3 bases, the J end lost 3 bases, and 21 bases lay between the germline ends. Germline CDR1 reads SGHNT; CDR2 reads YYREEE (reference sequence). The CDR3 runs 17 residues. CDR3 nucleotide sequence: TGTGCCAGCAGCTACCGGGACTACCCTCGGGGGGACACTGAAGCTTTCTTT. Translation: CASSYRDYPRGDTEAFF.

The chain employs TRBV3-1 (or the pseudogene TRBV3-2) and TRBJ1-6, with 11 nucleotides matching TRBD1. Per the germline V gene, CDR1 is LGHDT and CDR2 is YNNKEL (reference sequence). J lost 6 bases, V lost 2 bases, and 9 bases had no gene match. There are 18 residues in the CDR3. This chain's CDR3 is CASSQPLVGQGANSPLHF. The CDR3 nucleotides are TGTGCCAGCAGCCAACCCCTGGTTGGACAGGGGGCTAATTCACCCCTCCACTTT.